The 6 T cell receptor beta chains below were found in one sample sequenced in a study of shared clonotypes between healthy human individuals. The method was immunoSEQ multiplex PCR; TCRdb's version includes in-frame clones alone and lacks a portion of them. The profile shows roughly 680,000 clones, 72% of them singletons. Sequencing was done on a sample of memory CD4+ T cells sorted from blood. Subset meaning: CD45RA-negative fraction. The receptors here all came from a woman aged 25 to 39 in good health.

The sample holds a few counts of this clone. The chain uses TRBV5-1 and TRBJ2-1, with a weak D call TRBD2 (5 bases). The V end was cut by 5 bases, the J end by 0 bases, with 12 bases between. This CDR3 is built from 15 residues. Per the germline V gene, CDR1 is SGHRS and CDR2 is YFSETQ. CDR3 sequence: CASSSADFSYNEQFF. As DNA, the CDR3 is TGCGCCAGCAGTTCAGCGGATTTCTCCTACAATGAGCAGTTCTTC.

The gene calls are TRBV7-8 and TRBJ2-5; 9 bases are shared with TRBD1. This CDR3 region has 13 residues. Germline lookup yields CDR1 SGHVS and CDR2 FQNEAQ. V shed 3 bases, J shed 7 bases, and the junction held 3 bases outside the gene matches. CDR3 amino acids: CASSLGTGRTQYF. DNA for the CDR3: TGTGCCAGCAGCTTGGGGACAGGGAGGACCCAGTACTTC.

As to this clone: This same CDR3 is encoded by further DNA sequences in the sample. This sequence joins TRBV5-4 and TRBJ1-4; D is perhaps TRBD1 (5 bases). CDR3 length: 13 residues. The germline V gene has CDR1 SGHNT and CDR2 YYREEE (reference sequence). V was cut by 0 bases and J by 8 bases, with 8 bases left in between. The CDR3 bases are TGTGCCAGCAGCTTGGCCCGGGACGAAAAACTGTTTTTT. Residues: CASSLARDEKLFF.

The chain links TRBV28 to TRBJ2-1; D is possibly TRBD2 (6 bases). Trimming stripped 6 bases from V and 6 bases from J, with 15 bases between. CDR1 and CDR2 from the germline V gene are MDHEN and SYDVKM. The CDR3 spans 14 residues. CDR3 sequence reads: CASRPLLGGNEQFF. The CDR3 DNA reads TGTGCCAGCAGACCGCTCCTGGGGGGCAATGAGCAGTTCTTC.

The CDR3 DNA reads as TGTGCCAGCAGCCTCGGGCTATCATATGGCTACACCTTC. Encoded protein: CASSLGLSYGYTF. The genes are TRBV7-9 and TRBJ1-2; D remains unclear. With 5 bases removed from V and 5 bases from J, the gap between germline ends came to 12 bases. Per the germline V gene, CDR1 is SEHNR and CDR2 is FQNEAQ (reference sequence). This CDR3 has 13 amino acids.

This sequence joins TRBV11-2 and TRBJ1-1, with D maybe TRBD1 (6 bases). V was shortened by 6 bases and J by 7 bases, with 18 bases between the two germline ends. CDR3 length equals 14 residues. From germline, CDR1 is SGHAT and CDR2 FQNNGV. The chain's CDR3 is CASRFTGSRIEAFF. In nucleotides, the CDR3 is TGTGCCAGCAGGTTCACAGGGAGTAGAATTGAAGCTTTCTTT.